This T cell receptor beta chain was sequenced for a study of cytomegalovirus exposure and HLA in healthy donors. Findings and limits, study-wide: Indistinguishable V segments, including TRBV6-2 and TRBV6-3, were excluded. Sequencing likely caused a cluster of highly shared sequence variants. Published work reported that the classifier diagnosed cytomegalovirus status with high specificity and sensitivity.

The CDR3 spans 13 residues. Germline V gene sequence: CDR1 MNHEY, CDR2 SMNVEV (reference sequence). V lost 5 bases to trimming and J lost 5 bases; unmatched junction nucleotides: 4. Comment on this clone: Antigen unknown.

13 Jbeta primers and 60 Vbeta primers were used for the PCR. TCRdb's table, derived via immunoSEQ multiplex PCR, lists solely in-frame clones and lacks some. In the table there are about 150,000 clones, less than 80% of which are singletons. The origin of this receptor is a man aged 30 to 45 in good health and CMV-seronegative. The sequenced sample consisted of PBMCs. This chain joins TRBV27 and TRBJ2-7; 9 positions match TRBD1. Written as DNA, the CDR3 is TGTGCCAGCAGTACGGACAGGGGCCACGAGCAGTACTTC. It codes for CASSTDRGHEQYF.